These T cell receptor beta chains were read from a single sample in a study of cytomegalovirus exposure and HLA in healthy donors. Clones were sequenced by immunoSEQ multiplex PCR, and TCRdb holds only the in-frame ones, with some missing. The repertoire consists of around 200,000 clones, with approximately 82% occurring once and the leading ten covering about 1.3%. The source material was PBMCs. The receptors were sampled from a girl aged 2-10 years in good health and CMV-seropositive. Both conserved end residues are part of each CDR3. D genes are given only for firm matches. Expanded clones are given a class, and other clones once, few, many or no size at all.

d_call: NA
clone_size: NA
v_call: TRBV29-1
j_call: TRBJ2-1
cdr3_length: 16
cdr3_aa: CSESGFGMGGYNEQFF
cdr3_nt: TGCAGCGAGTCGGGGTTCGGAATGGGCGGATACAATGAGCAGTTCTTC

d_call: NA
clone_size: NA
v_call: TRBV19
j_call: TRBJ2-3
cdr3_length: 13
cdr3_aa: CASRLSDLGTQYF
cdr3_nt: TGTGCCAGTAGGCTATCAGATCTAGGTACGCAGTATTTT

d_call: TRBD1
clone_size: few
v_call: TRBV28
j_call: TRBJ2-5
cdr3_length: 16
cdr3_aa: CASSSSGTGAVETQYF
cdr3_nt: TGTGCCAGCAGCTCTTCCGGGACAGGGGCGGTGGAGACCCAGTACTTC

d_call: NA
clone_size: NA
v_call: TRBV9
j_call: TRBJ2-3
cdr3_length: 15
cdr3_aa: CASSTTQGGTDTQYF
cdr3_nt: TGTGCCAGCAGCACGACTCAAGGAGGCACAGATACGCAGTATTTT

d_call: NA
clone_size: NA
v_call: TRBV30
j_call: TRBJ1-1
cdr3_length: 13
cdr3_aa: CAWSLSENTEAFF
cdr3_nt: TGTGCCTGGAGTCTCTCAGAGAACACTGAAGCTTTCTTT

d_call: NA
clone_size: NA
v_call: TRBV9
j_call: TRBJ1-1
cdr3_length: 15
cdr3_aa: CASSAKDGGSAEAFF
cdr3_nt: TGTGCCAGCAGCGCCAAGGACGGGGGTAGCGCTGAAGCTTTCTTT

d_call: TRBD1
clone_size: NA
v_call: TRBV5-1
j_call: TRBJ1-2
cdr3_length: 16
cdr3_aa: CASSIYGEQGVYGYTF
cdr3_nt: TGCGCCAGCAGCATTTACGGGGAACAGGGGGTCTATGGCTACACCTTC

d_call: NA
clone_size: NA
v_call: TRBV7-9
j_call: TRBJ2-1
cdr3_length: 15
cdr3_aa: CASSLAAGPRGEQFF
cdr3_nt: TGTGCCAGCAGCTTAGCGGCGGGCCCCCGGGGTGAGCAGTTCTTC

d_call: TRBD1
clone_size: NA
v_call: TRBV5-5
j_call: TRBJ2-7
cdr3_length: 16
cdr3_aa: CASSLAPGQVSYEQYF
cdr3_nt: TGTGCCAGCAGCCTGGCCCCGGGACAGGTTTCCTACGAGCAGTACTTC

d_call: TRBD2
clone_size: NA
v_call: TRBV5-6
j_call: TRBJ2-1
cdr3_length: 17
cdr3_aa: CASSLGLTSGGYNEQFF
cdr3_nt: TGTGCCAGCAGCTTGGGCTTAACTAGCGGGGGGTACAATGAGCAGTTCTTC

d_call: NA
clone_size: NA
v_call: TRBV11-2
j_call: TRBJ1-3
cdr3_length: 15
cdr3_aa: CASSLGPGAGNTIYF
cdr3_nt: TGTGCCAGCAGCTTAGGCCCAGGGGCTGGAAACACCATATATTTT

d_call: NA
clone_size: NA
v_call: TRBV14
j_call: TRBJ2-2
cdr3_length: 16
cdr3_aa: CASSHPVQGGTGELFF
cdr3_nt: TGTGCCAGCAGCCACCCGGTCCAGGGTGGGACCGGGGAGCTGTTTTTT

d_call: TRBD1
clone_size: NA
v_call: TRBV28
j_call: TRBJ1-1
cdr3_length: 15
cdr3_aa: CASSYYRGGGTEAFF
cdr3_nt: TGTGCCAGCAGTTACTACAGGGGTGGGGGGACTGAAGCTTTCTTT

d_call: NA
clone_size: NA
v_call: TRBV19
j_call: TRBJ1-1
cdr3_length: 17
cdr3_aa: CASSFGTGRVTGTEAFF
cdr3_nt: TGTGCCAGTAGTTTTGGTACAGGGAGGGTTACAGGCACTGAAGCTTTCTTT

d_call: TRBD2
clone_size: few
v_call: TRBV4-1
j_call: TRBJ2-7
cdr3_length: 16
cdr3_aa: CASSQAPTSGVLEQYF
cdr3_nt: TGCGCCAGCAGCCAAGCACCGACTAGCGGGGTCTTGGAGCAGTACTTC

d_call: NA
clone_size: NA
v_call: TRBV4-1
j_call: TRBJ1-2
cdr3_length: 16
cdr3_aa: CASSQPLSGRRGGYTF
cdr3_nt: TGCGCCAGCAGCCAACCCCTTTCGGGGAGGAGGGGCGGCTACACCTTC

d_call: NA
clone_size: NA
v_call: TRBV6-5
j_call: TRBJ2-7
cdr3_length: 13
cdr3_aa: CASSYSSSYEQYF
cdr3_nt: TGTGCCAGCAGTTACTCGAGCTCCTACGAGCAGTACTTC

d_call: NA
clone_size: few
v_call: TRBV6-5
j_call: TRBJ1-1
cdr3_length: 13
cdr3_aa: CASSLIMNTEAFF
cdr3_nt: TGTGCCAGCAGTTTAATAATGAACACTGAAGCTTTCTTT

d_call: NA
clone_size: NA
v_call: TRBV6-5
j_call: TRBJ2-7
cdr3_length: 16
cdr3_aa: CASSYPGQGPNYEQYF
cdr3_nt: TGTGCCAGCAGTTACCCAGGGCAGGGGCCGAACTACGAGCAGTACTTC

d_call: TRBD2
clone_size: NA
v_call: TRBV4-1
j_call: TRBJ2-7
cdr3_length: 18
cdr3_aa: CASSQGGLGLVFRYEQYF
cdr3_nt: TGCGCCAGCAGCCAAGGGGGATTGGGACTAGTTTTTCGCTACGAGCAGTACTTC

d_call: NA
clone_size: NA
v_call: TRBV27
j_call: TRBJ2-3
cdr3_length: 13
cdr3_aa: CASSLEWGHTQYF
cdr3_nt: TGTGCCAGCAGTTTAGAGTGGGGCCATACGCAGTATTTT

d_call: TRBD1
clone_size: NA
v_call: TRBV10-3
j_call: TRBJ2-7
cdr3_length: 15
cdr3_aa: CAISASRQGSYEQYF
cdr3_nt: TGTGCCATCAGTGCTTCGAGACAGGGTTCCTACGAGCAGTACTTC

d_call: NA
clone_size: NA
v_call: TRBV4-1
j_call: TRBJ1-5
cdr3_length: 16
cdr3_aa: CASSLGTLQRRQPQHF
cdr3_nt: TGCGCCAGCAGCCTCGGGACACTCCAGCGGCGACAGCCCCAGCATTTT

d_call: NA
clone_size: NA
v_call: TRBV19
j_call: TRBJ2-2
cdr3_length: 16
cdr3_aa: CASSIVGYPITGELFF
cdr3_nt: TGTGCCAGTAGTATAGTGGGCTACCCAATAACCGGGGAGCTGTTTTTT

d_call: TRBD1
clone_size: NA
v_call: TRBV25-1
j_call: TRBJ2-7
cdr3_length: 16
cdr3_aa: CASSGAGTGWRYEQYF
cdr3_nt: TGTGCCAGCAGTGGGGCCGGGACAGGCTGGCGCTACGAGCAGTACTTC

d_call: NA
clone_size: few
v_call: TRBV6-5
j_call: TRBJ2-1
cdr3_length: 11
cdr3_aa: CASSLGSEQFF
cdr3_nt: TGTGCCAGCAGCCTGGGTAGCGAGCAGTTCTTC

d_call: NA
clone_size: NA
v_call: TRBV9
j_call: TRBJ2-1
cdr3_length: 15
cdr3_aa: CASSVLGGVYNEQFF
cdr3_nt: TGTGCCAGCAGCGTATTGGGGGGAGTATACAATGAGCAGTTCTTC

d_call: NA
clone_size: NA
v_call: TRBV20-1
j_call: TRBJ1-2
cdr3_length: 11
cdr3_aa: CSARIVGQFTF
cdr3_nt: TGCAGTGCTAGAATCGTGGGACAATTCACCTTC

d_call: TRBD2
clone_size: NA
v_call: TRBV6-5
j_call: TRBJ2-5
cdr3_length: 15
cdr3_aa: CASSQTSGRDETQYF
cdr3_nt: TGTGCCAGCAGTCAAACTAGCGGGAGAGACGAGACCCAGTACTTC

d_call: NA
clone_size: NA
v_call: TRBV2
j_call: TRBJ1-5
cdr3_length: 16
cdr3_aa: CASSPVRDTLNQPQHF
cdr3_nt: TGTGCCAGCAGCCCAGTGAGGGACACCTTAAATCAGCCCCAGCATTTT

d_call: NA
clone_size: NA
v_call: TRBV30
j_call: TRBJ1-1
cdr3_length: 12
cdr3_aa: CAWGSGSTEAFF
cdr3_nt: TGTGCCTGGGGGAGTGGTTCCACTGAAGCTTTCTTT

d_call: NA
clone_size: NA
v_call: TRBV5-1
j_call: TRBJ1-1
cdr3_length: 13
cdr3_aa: CASSLGGRSEAFF
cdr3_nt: TGCGCCAGCAGCTTGGGGGGGCGTTCTGAAGCTTTCTTT

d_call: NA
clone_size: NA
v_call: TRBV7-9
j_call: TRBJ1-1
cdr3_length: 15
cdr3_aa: CARRDTPFWDTEAFF
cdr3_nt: TGTGCCCGCCGCGACACTCCCTTCTGGGACACTGAAGCTTTCTTT

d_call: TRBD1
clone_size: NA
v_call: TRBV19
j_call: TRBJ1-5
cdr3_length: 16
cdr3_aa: CASSILGGEGNQPQHF
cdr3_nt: TGTGCCAGTAGTATATTAGGGGGCGAAGGCAATCAGCCCCAGCATTTT

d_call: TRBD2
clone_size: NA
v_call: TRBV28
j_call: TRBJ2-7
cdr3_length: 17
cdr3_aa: CASSPPALLAESYEQYF
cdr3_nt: TGTGCCAGCAGTCCCCCTGCCCTCCTAGCGGAGTCCTACGAGCAGTACTTC

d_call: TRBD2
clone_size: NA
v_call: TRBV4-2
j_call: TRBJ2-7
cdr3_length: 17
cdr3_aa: CASSQEGGSGGGDEQYF
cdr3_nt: TGTGCCAGCAGCCAAGAGGGCGGTAGCGGGGGTGGTGACGAGCAGTACTTC

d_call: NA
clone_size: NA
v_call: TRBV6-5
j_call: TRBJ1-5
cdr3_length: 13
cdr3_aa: CASSVDRSQPQHF
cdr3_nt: TGTGCCAGCAGCGTAGACAGGTCTCAGCCCCAGCATTTT

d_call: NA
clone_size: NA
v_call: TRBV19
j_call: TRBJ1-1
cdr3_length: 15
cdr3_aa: CASSTREPMNTEAFF
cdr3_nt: TGTGCCAGTAGCACCCGGGAGCCCATGAACACTGAAGCTTTCTTT

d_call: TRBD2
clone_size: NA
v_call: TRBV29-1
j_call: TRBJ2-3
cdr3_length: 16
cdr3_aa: CSAGALAGESTDTQYF
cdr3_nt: TGCAGCGCTGGGGCCTTAGCGGGAGAGAGCACAGATACGCAGTATTTT

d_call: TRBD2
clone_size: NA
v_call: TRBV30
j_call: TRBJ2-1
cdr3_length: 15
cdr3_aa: CAWSARLAANNEQFF
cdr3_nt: TGTGCCTGGAGCGCACGACTAGCGGCCAACAATGAGCAGTTCTTC

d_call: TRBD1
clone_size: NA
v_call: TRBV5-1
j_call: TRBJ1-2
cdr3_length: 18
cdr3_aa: CASRSTGTGNSDRRGYTF
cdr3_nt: TGCGCCAGCAGATCCACCGGGACAGGGAACTCCGATCGTCGGGGCTACACCTTC

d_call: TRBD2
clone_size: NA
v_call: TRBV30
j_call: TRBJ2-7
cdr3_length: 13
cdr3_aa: CARGGAGAYEQYF
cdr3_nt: TGTGCCCGCGGGGGGGCGGGGGCCTACGAGCAGTACTTC

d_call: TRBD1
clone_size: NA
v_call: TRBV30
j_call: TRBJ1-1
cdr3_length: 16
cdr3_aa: CAWYRGRMPLGTEAFF
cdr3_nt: TGTGCCTGGTACAGGGGGCGGATGCCCCTTGGCACTGAAGCTTTCTTT

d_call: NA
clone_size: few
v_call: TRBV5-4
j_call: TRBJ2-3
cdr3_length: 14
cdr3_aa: CASSAGWGRDTQYF
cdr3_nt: TGTGCCAGCAGCGCGGGGTGGGGGAGAGATACGCAGTATTTT

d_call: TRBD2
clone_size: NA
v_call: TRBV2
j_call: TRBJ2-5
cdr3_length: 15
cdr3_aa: CASSRLAGVKETQYF
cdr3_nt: TGTGCCAGCAGCCGACTAGCGGGGGTCAAGGAGACCCAGTACTTC

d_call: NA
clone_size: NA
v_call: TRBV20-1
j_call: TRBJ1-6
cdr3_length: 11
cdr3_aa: CSAPRRGRLHF
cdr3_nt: TGCAGTGCCCCAAGGCGGGGGAGACTCCACTTT

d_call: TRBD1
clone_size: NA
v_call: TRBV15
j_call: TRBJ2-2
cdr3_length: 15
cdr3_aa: CATSRDKGAVGELFF
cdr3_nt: TGTGCCACCAGCAGAGATAAGGGGGCGGTCGGGGAGCTGTTTTTT

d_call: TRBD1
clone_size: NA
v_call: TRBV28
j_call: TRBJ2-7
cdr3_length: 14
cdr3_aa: CASRGGNPSYEQYF
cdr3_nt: TGTGCCAGCAGAGGGGGCAACCCCTCCTACGAGCAGTACTTC

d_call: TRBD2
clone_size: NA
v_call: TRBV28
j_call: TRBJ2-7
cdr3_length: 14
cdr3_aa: CASSLKLAGYEQYF
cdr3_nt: TGTGCCAGCAGTTTAAAACTAGCGGGGTACGAGCAGTACTTC

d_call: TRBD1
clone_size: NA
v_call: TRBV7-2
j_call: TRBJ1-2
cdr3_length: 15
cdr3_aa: CASSFPGTGHYGYTF
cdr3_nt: TGTGCCAGCAGCTTCCCCGGGACAGGCCACTATGGCTACACCTTC

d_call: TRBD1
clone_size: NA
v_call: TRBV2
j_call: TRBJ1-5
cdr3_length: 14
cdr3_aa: CASSDGQGFELEHF
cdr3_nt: TGTGCCAGCAGTGATGGACAGGGTTTTGAGTTGGAGCATTTT

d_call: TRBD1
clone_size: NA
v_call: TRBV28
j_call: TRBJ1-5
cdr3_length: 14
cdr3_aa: CASSYSDRPQPQHF
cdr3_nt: TGTGCCAGCAGTTACTCGGACAGGCCTCAGCCCCAGCATTTT

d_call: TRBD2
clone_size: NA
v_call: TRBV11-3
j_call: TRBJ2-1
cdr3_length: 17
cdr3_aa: CASSYVIAGGSYNEQFF
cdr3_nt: TGTGCCAGCAGCTATGTGATAGCGGGAGGGTCCTACAATGAGCAGTTCTTC

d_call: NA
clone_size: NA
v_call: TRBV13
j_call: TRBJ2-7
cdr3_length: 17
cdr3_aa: CASSSTGSQGHPSEQYF
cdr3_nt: TGTGCCAGCAGCTCGACCGGGTCTCAGGGACACCCTAGCGAGCAGTACTTC

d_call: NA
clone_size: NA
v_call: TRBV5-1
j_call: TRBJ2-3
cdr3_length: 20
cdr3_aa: CASSLARPSGVLFNTDTQYF
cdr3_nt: TGCGCCAGCAGCTTGGCCAGGCCTTCAGGTGTTCTCTTTAACACAGATACGCAGTATTTT

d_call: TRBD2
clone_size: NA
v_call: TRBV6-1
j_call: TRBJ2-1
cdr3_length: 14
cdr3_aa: CASSEILAGVKQFF
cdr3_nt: TGTGCCAGCAGTGAAATTCTAGCGGGAGTAAAGCAGTTCTTC

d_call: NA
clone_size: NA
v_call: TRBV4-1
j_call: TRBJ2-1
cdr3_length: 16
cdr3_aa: CASSQVAALVSDEQFF
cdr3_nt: TGCGCCAGCAGCCAAGTCGCGGCACTAGTCAGCGATGAGCAGTTCTTC

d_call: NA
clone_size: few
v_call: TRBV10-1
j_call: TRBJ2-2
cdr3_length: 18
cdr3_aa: CASGSGRESYPNTGELFF
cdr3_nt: TGCGCCAGCGGTAGTGGGAGAGAATCTTATCCGAACACCGGGGAGCTGTTTTTT

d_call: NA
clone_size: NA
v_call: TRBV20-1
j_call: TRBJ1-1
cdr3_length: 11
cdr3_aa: CSARGPTEAFF
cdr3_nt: TGCAGTGCCAGGGGACCTACTGAAGCTTTCTTT

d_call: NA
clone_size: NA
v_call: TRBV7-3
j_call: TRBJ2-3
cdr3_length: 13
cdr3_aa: CASSLGGTDTQYF
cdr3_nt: TGTGCCAGCAGCCTCGGGGGCACAGATACGCAGTATTTT